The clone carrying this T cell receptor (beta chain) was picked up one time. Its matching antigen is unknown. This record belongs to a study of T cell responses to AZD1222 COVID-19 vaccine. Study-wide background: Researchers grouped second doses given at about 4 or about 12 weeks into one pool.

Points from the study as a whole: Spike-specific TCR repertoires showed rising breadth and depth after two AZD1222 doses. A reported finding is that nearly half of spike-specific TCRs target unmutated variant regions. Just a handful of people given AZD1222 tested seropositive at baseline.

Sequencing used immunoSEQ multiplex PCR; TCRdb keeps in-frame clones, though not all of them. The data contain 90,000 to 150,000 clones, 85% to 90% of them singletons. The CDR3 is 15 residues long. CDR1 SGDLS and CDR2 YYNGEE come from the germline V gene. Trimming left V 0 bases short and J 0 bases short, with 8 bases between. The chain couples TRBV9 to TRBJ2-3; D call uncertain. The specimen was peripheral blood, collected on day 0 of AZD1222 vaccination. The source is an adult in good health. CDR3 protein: CASSVGAVSTDTQYF. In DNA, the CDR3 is TGTGCCAGCAGCGTAGGGGCAGTTAGCACAGATACGCAGTATTTT.